The 10 T cell receptor beta chains below were found in one sample sequenced in a study of PD-L1 blockade in urothelial cancer (TCRdb year 2017). Preparation of the library involved the immunoSEQ multiplex PCR assay. Not all clones reach the TCRdb copy of this immuneACCESS table, which keeps in-frame sequences only. Checked studies attribute under half of the gap to unresolved V genes and leave the rest unexplained. The sample table contains approximately 50,000 clones; only one count was recorded for 70% to 90% of them. The leading ten clones occupy 7.5% to 8.5% of the sample. The sequences come from PBMCs, collected around atezolizumab (anti-PD-L1) treatment. The receptors come from a man in his 60s with urothelial cancer.

The genes are TRBV5-1 and TRBJ1-1; no clear D. The length of the CDR3 is 14 residues. CDR1 and CDR2 (germline): SGHRS, YFSETQ. V was trimmed by 0 bases and J by 5 bases, leaving 11 bases between them. CDR3 sequence: CASSLGGTRTEAFF. The CDR3 DNA reads as TGCGCCAGCAGCTTGGGAGGTACGAGAACTGAAGCTTTCTTT.

This clone was seen a single time. The V and J genes are TRBV9 and TRBJ2-3; TRBD2 matches at 7 bases. Germline V gives CDR1 SGDLS, CDR2 YYNGEE. This CDR3 comprises 16 residues. V was pared by 5 bases and J by 5 bases, with 14 bases of the junction left unmatched. CDR3 protein: CASSARLAGVGDTQYF. For the CDR3, the DNA is TGTGCCAGCAGTGCCAGACTAGCTGGGGTAGGAGATACGCAGTATTTT.

The chain joins TRBV5-1 to TRBJ2-7; D uncertain. The CDR3 totals 11 residues. CDR1 and CDR2 from the germline V gene are SGHRS and YFSETQ. V was clipped by 4 bases and J by 3 bases, with 5 bases between them. The CDR3 spells CASSGGYEQYF. The CDR3 DNA is TGCGCCAGCAGCGGCGGCTACGAGCAGTACTTC.

The chain combines TRBV4-3 with TRBJ2-1, with a possible D match to TRBD1 (6 bases). V was trimmed by 3 bases and J by 0 bases, leaving 12 bases between them. There are 16 residues in the CDR3. Germline V gene sequence: CDR1 LGHNA, CDR2 YSLEER. CDR3 loop: CASSQPADSSYNEQFF. DNA for the CDR3: TGCGCCAGCAGCCAGCCCGCGGACAGCTCCTACAATGAGCAGTTCTTC.

The chain couples TRBV14 to TRBJ2-3; perhaps TRBD2 as D (6 bases). V shed 0 bases and J shed 0 bases, with 13 bases lying between them. This CDR3 is built from 17 residues. The germline V gene has CDR1 SGHDN and CDR2 FVKESK. CDR3 DNA: TGTGCCAGCAGCCAAGATCGGTCTCGGGGGAGCACAGATACGCAGTATTTT. Protein: CASSQDRSRGSTDTQYF. Full variable domain (remainder filled in from reference TRBV14 and TRBJ2-3): EAGVTQFPSHSVIEKGQTVTLRCDPISGHDNLYWYRRVMGKEIKFLLHFVKESKQDESGMPNNRFLAERTGGTYSTLKVQPAELEDSGVYFCASSQDRSRGSTDTQYFGPGTRLTVL.

V and J are TRBV19 and TRBJ2-3; 10 nucleotides match TRBD2. Trimming at V came to 6 bases and at J to 1 base, leaving 4 bases not matched to a gene. Germline V gives CDR1 LNHDA, CDR2 SQIVND (reference sequence). The CDR3 runs 15 residues. The CDR3: CASRLTSGRTDTQYF. For the CDR3, the DNA is TGTGCCAGTAGACTGACTAGCGGGCGCACAGATACGCAGTATTTT.

The chain employs TRBV6-5 and TRBJ1-5; tentatively, D is TRBD1 (5 bases). V gave up 5 bases and J gave up 0 bases, with 11 bases separating them. Germline V gene data show CDR1 as MNHEY and CDR2 as SVGAGI. This CDR3 has 15 residues. The CDR3 DNA reads as TGTGCCAGCAGTGCCTACAGGTATAGCAATCAGCCCCAGCATTTT. It encodes CASSAYRYSNQPQHF.

This sequence joins TRBV11-2 and TRBJ2-1; 9 bases are a match to TRBD1. The CDR3 spans 15 residues. Germline V gene lookup returns CDR1 SGHAT and CDR2 FQNNGV. With V trimmed by 5 bases and J by 8 bases, 10 bases remained unmatched. The CDR3 sequence is CASSILNRGRDEQFF. DNA for the CDR3: TGTGCCAGCAGCATCCTGAACAGGGGGCGCGATGAGCAGTTCTTC. Looking up the rest from reference TRBV11-2 and TRBJ2-1 gives the full variable domain: EAGVAQSPRYKIIEKRQSVAFWCNPISGHATLYWYQQILGQGPKLLIQFQNNGVVDDSQLPKDRFSAERLKGVDSTLKIQPAKLEDSAVYLCASSILNRGRDEQFFGPGTRLTVL.

The rearrangement links TRBV5-1 to TRBJ2-2; D is possibly TRBD1 (6 bases). Germline CDR1 and CDR2: SGHRS and YFSETQ. V was shortened by 4 bases and J by 0 bases, with 10 bases between the two germline ends. CDR3 length equals 15 residues. DNA for the CDR3: TGCGCCAGCAGCCCAGGACAGCCGAACACCGGGGAGCTGTTTTTT. Protein sequence: CASSPGQPNTGELFF.

V is TRBV4-3 and J is TRBJ1-3, with D unresolved. The CDR3 contains 15 residues. With 1 base removed from V and 0 bases from J, the gap between germline ends came to 7 bases. CDR1 is LGHNA, CDR2 YSLEER, per germline. The CDR3 loop is CASSQGRHSGNTIYF. In nucleotides, the CDR3 is TGCGCCAGCAGCCAAGGCAGGCACTCTGGAAACACCATATATTTT.